This TCR beta chain was obtained from a study of T cell changes during pregnancy in multiple sclerosis. Clones were sequenced by immunoSEQ multiplex PCR, and TCRdb holds only the in-frame ones, with some missing. The sample yields around 26,000 clones, approximately 86% seen once. The V and J ends lost 10 bases and 10 bases, in that order; junction bases with no gene match: 13. Per germline, CDR1 MDHEN and CDR2 SYDVKM. The CDR3 runs 15 residues. The sample consisted of CD8+ T cells from peripheral blood mononuclear cells, taken in the first trimester of pregnancy. The sequence was obtained from a female donor in good health, enrolled as a control in a pregnancy study. The J gene is TRBJ1-6, the V gene TRBV28, with 10 positions matching TRBD1. CDR3 region: CATRGSGTGDSPLHF. In nucleotides, the CDR3 is TGTGCCACCAGGGGCTCCGGGACAGGGGACTCACCCCTCCACTTT.